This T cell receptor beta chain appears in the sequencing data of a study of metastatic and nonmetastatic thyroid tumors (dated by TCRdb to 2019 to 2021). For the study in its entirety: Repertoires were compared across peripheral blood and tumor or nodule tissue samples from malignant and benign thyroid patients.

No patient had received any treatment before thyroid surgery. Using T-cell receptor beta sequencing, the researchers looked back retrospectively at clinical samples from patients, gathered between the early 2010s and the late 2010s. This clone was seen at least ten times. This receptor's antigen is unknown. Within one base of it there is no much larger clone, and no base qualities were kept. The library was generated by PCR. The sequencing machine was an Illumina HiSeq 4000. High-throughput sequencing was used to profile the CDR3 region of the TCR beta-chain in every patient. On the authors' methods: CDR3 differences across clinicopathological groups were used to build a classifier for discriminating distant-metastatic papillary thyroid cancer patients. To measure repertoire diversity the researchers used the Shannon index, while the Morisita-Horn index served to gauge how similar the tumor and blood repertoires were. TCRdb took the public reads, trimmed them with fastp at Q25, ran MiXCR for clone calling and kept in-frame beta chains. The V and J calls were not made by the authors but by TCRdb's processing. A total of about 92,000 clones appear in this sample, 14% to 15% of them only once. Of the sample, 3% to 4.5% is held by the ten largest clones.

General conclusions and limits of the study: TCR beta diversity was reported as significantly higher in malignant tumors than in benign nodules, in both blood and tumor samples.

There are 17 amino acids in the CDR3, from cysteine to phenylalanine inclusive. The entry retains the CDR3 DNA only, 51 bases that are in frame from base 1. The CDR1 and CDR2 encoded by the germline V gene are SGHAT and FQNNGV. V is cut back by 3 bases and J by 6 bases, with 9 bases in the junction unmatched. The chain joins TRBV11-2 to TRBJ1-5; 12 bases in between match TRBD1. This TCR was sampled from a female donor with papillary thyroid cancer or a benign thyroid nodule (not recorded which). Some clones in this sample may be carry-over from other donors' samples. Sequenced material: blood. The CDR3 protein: CASSFGGTGGLSQPQHF. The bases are TGTGCCAGCAGCTTCGGCGGGACAGGGGGCTTGAGTCAGCCCCAGCATTTT.